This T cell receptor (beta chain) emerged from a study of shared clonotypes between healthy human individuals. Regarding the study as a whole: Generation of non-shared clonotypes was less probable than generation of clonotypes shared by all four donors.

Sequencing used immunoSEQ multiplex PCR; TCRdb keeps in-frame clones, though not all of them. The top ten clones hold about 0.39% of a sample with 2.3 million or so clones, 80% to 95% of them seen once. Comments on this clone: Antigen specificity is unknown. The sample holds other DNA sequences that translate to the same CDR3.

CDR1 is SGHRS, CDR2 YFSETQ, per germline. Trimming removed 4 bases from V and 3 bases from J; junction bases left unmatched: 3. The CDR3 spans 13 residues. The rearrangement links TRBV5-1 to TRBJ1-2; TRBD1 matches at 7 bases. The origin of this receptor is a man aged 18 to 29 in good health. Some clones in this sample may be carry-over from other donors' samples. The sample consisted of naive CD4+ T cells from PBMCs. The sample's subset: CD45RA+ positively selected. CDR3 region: CASSQGGDYGYTF. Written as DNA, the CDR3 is TGCGCCAGCAGCCAAGGGGGCGACTATGGCTACACCTTC.